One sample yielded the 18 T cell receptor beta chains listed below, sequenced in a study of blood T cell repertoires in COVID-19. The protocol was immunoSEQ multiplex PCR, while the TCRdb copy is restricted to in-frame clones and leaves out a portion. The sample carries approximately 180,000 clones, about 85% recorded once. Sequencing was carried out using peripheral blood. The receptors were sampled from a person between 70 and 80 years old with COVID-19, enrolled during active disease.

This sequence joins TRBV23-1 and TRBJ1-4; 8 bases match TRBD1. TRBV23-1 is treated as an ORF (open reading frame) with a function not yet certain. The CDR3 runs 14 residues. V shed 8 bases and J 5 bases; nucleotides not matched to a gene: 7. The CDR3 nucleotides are TGCGCCAGCCCATGGGGACAGGTAAATGAAAAACTGTTTTTT. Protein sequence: CASPWGQVNEKLFF.

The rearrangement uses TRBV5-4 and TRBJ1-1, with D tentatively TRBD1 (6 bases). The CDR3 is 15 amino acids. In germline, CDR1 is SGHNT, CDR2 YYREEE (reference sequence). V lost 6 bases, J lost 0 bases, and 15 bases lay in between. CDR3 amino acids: CASTLRGGLNTEAFF. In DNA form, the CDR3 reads TGTGCCAGCACCCTACGGGGGGGCCTGAACACTGAAGCTTTCTTT.

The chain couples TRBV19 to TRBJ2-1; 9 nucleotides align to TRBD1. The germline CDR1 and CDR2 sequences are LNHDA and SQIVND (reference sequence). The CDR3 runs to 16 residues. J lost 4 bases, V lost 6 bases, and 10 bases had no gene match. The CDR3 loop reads CASRDQTGGSYNEQFF. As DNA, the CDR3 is TGTGCCAGTAGGGACCAGACAGGGGGTTCTTACAATGAGCAGTTCTTC.

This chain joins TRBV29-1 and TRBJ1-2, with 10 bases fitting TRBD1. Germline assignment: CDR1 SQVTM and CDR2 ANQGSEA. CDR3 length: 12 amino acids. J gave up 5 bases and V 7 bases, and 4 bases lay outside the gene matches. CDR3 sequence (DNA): TGCAGCGCCCGGACAGGGGGGTATGGCTACACCTTC. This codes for CSARTGGYGYTF.

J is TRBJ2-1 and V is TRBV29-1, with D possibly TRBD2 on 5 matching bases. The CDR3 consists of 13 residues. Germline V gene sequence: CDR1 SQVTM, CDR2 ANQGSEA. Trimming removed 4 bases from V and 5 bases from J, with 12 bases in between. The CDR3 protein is CSVGRLQNNEQFF. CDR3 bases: TGCAGCGTTGGAAGACTACAGAACAATGAGCAGTTCTTC.

The CDR3 loop is CASRVNRNEQFF. The CDR3 DNA is TGTGCCAGCAGGGTAAACAGGAATGAGCAGTTCTTC. V gene TRBV2 combines with J gene TRBJ2-1; maybe TRBD1 (5 bases). The ends were cut back, 6 bases at V and 7 bases at J, with 10 bases in the middle. Germline V gene lookup returns CDR1 SNHLY and CDR2 FYNNEI. There are 12 residues in the CDR3.

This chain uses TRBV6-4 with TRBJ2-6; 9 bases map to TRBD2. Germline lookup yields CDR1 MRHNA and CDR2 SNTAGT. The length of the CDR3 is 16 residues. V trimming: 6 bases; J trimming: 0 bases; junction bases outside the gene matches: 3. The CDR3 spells CASRSGRSSGANVLTF. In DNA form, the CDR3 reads TGTGCCAGCAGAAGCGGGAGGTCCTCTGGGGCCAACGTCCTGACTTTC.

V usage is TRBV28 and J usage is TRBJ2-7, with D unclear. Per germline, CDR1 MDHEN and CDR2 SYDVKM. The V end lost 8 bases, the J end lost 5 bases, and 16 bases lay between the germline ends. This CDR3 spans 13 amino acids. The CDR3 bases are TGTGCCAGCGTAGGAGATATTGTGGACGAGCAGTACTTC. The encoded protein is CASVGDIVDEQYF.

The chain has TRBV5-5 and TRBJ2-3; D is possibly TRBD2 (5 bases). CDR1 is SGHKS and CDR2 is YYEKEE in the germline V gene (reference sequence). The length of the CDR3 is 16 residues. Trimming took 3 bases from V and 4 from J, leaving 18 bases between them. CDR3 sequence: CASSWAGWAGADTQYF. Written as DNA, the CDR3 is TGTGCCAGCAGCTGGGCCGGCTGGGCGGGTGCAGATACGCAGTATTTT.

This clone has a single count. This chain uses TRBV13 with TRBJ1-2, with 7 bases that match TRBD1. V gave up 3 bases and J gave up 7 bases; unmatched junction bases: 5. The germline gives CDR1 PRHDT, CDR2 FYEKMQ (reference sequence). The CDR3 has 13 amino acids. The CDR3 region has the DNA TGTGCCAGCAGCTTGGGGGGACAGCTTGGCTACACCTTC. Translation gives CASSLGGQLGYTF.

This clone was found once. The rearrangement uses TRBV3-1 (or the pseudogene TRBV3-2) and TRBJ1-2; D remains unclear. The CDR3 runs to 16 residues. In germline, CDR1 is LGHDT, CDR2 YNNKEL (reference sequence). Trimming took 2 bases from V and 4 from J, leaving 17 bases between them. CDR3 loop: CASSQNPQVTSYGYTF. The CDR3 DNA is TGTGCCAGCAGCCAAAATCCCCAGGTCACCTCCTATGGCTACACCTTC.

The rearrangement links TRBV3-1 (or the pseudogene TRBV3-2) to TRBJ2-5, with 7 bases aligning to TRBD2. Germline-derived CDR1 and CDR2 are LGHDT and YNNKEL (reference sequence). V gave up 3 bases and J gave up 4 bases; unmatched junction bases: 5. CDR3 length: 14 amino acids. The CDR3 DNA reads TGTGCCAGCAGCCACGGAGGGAGGGGAGAGACCCAGTACTTC. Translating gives CASSHGGRGETQYF.

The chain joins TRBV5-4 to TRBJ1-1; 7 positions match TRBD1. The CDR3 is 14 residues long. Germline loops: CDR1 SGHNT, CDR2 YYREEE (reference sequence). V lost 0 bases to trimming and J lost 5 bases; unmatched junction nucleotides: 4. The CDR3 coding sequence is TGTGCCAGCAGCTTGGGGGGACAGTCTACTGAAGCTTTCTTT. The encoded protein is CASSLGGQSTEAFF. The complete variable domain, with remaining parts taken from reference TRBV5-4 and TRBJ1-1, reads ETGVTQSPTHLIKTRGQQVTLRCSSQSGHNTVSWYQQALGQGPQFIFQYYREEENGRGNFPPRFSGLQFPNYSSELNVNALELDDSALYLCASSLGGQSTEAFFGQGTRLTVV.

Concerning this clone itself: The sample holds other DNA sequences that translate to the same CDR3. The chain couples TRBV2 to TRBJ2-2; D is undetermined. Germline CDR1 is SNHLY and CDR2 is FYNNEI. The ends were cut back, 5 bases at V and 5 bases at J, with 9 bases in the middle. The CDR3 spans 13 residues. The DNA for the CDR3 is TGTGCCAGCAGTTGGAGAGTTACCGGGGAGCTGTTTTTT. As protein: CASSWRVTGELFF.

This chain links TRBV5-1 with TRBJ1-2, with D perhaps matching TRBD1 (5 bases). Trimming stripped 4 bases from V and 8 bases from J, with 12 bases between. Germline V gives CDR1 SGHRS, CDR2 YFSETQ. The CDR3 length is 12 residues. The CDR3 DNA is TGCGCCAGCAGCCCGGGGGACGGCGGCTACACCTTC. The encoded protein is CASSPGDGGYTF.

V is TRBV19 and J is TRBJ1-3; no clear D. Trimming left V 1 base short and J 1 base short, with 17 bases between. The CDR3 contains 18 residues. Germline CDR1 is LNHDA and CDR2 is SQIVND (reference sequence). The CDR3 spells CASSIAPKFRVSGNTIYF. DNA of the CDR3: TGTGCCAGTAGTATAGCCCCAAAGTTCCGCGTTTCTGGAAACACCATATATTTT.

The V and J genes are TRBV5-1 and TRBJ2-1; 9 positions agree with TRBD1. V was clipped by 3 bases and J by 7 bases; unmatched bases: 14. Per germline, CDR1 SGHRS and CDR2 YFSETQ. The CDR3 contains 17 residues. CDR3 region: CASSSTPPGQGRNEQFF. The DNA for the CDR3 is TGCGCCAGCAGCTCAACCCCTCCGGGACAGGGCCGAAATGAGCAGTTCTTC.

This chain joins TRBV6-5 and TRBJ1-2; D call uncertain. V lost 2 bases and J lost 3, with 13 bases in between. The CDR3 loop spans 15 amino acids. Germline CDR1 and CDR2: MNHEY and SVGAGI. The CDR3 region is CASSYRPEGYYGYTF. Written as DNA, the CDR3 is TGTGCCAGCAGTTACAGGCCGGAGGGCTACTATGGCTACACCTTC.